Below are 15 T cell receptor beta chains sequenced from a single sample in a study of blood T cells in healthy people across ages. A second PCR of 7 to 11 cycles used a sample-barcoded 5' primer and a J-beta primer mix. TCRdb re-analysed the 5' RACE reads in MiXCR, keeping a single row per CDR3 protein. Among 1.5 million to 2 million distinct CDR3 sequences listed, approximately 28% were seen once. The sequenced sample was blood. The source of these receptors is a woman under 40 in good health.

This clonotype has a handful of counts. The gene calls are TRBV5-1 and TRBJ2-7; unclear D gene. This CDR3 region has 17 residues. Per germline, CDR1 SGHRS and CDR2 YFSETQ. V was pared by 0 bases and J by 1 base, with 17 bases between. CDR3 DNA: TGCGCCAGCAGCTTGGGTCTGTGGGATCAGAGGTCCTACGAGCAGTACTTC. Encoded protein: CASSLGLWDQRSYEQYF.

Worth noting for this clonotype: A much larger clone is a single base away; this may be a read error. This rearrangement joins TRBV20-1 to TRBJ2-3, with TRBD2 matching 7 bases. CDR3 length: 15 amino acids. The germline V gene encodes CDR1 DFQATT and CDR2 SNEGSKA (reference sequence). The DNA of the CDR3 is TGCAGTGCTGGGACCGGGACTACCCAGGCAGATGCGCAGTATTTT. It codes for CSAGTGTTQADAQYF.

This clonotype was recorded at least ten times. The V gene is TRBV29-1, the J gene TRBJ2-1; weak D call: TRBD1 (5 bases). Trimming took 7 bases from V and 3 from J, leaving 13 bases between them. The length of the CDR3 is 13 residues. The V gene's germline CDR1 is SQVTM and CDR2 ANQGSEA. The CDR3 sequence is CSGYRTDYNEQFF. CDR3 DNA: TGCAGCGGTTACAGGACGGACTACAATGAGCAGTTCTTC.

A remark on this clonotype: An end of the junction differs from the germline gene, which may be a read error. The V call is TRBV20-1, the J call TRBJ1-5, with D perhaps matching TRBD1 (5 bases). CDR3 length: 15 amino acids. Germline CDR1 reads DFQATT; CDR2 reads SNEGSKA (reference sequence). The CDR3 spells CSAPKSGSGNQSQHF. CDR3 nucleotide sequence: TGCAGTGCCCCGAAATCAGGGTCGGGCAATCAGTCCCAGCATTTT.

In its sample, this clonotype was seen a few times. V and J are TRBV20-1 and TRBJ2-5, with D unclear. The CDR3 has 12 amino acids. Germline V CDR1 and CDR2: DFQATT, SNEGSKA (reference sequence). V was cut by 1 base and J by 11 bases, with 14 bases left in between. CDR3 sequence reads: CSARAMGYQQYF. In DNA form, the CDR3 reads TGCAGTGCTAGAGCTATGGGGTACCAGCAGTACTTC.

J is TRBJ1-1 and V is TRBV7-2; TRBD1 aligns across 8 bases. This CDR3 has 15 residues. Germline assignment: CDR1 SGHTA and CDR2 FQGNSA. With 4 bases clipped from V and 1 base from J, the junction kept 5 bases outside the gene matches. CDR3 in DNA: TGTGCCAGCAGCTCCCAGGGGGCGGGGAACACTGAAGCTTTCTTT. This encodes CASSSQGAGNTEAFF. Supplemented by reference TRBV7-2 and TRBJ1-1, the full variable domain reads GAGVSQSPSNKVTEKGKDVELRCDPISGHTALYWYRQSLGQGLEFLIYFQGNSAPDKSGLPSDRFSAERTGGSVSTLTIQRTQQEDSAVYLCASSSQGAGNTEAFFGQGTRLTVV.

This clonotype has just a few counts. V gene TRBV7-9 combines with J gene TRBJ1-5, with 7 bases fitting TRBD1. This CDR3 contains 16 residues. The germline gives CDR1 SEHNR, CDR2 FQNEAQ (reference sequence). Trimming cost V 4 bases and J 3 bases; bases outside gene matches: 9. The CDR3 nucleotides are TGTGCCAGCAGCTCAGACAGGGAAGGTGTCAATCAGCCCCAGCATTTT. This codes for CASSSDREGVNQPQHF. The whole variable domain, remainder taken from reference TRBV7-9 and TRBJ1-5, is DTGVSQNPRHKITKRGQNVTFRCDPISEHNRLYWYRQTLGQGPEFLTYFQNEAQLEKSRLLSDRFSAERPKGSFSTLEIQRTEQGDSAMYLCASSSDREGVNQPQHFGDGTRLSIL.

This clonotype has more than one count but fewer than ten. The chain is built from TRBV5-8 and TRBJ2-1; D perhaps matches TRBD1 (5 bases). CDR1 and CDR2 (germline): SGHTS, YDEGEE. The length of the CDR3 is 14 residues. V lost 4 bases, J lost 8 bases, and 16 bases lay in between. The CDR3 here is CASSPPVRVYEQFF. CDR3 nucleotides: TGTGCCAGCAGCCCCCCCGTCAGGGTTTATGAGCAGTTCTTC. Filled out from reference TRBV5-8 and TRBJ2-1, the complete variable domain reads EAGVTQSPTHLIKTRGQQATLRCSPISGHTSVYWYQQALGLGLQFLLWYDEGEERNRGNFPPRFSGRQFPNYSSELNVNALELEDSALYLCASSPPVRVYEQFFGPGTRLTVL.

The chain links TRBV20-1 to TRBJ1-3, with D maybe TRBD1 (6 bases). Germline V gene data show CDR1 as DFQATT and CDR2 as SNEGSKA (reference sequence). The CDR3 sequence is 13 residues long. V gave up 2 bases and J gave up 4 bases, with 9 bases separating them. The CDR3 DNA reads TGCAGTGCTAGACAGCAGGGGGGAAACACCATATATTTT. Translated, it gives CSARQQGGNTIYF.

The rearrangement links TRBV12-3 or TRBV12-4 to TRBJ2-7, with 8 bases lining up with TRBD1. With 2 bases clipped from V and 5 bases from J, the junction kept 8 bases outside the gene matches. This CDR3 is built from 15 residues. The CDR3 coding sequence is TGTGCCAGCAGTTTAAGGCGACAGGGGATCCACGAGCAGTACTTC. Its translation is CASSLRRQGIHEQYF.

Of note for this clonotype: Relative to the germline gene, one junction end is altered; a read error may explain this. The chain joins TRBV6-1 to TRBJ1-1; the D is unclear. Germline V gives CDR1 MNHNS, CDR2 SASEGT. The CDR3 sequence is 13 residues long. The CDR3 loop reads CASSEAWRTETFF. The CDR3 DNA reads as TGTGCCAGCAGTGAAGCATGGCGTACTGAAACTTTCTTT.

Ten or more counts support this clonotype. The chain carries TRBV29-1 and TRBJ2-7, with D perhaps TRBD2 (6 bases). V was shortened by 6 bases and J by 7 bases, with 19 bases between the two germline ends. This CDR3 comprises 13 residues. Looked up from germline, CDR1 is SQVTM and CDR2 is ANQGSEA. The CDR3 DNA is TGCAGCGTACGGGACTCGCTAAGGTCGGAGCAGTACTTC. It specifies CSVRDSLRSEQYF.

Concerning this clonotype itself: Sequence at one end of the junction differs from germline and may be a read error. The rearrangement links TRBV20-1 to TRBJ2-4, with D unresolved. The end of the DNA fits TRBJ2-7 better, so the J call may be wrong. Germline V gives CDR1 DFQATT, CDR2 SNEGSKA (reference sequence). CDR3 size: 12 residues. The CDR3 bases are TGCAGGGCTAGAGATGAAGGTTACGAGCAGTACTTC. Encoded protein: CRARDEGYEQYF.

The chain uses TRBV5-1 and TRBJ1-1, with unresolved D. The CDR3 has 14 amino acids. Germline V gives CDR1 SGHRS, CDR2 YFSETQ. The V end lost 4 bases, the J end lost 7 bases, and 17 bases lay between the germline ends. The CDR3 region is CASSPRQSSNEAFF. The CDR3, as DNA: TGCGCCAGCAGCCCCCGTCAGTCCTCGAATGAAGCTTTCTTT. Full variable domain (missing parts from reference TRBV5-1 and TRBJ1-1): KAGVTQTPRYLIKTRGQQVTLSCSPISGHRSVSWYQQTPGQGLQFLFEYFSETQRNKGNFPGRFSGRQFSNSRSEMNVSTLELGDSALYLCASSPRQSSNEAFFGQGTRLTVV.

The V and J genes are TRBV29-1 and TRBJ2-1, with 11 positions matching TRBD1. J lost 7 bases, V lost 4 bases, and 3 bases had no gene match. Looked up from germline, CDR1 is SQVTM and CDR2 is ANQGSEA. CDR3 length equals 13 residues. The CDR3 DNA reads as TGCAGCGTTGGAGGACAGGGGGCAAATGAGCAGTTCTTC. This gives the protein CSVGGQGANEQFF.